These 8 T cell receptor beta chains were sequenced from one sample in a study of response to subunit inactivated influenza vaccine (dated by TCRdb to the late 2010s). Libraries were prepared through RT-PCR. This sample was sequenced with an Illumina HiSeq 2500. The raw public reads went through TCRdb reprocessing: fastp at Q25, MiXCR clone calling, in-frame beta chains kept. Rows are combined by CDR3 protein, so each entry shows the most common genes and DNA. Present in this sample are some 570,000 distinct CDR3 sequences, 11% of which were seen just once. The ten largest clones capture approximately 10% of the sample. The same data also contributed to another study, on T cells expressing NK-cell markers. As noted in the second study: 5'RACE template switching, by which a universal primer site and unique molecular identifiers were added, was used to make TCR beta cDNA libraries.

The material sequenced was PBMCs from blood, taken on the day of vaccination. Receptors were obtained from a man aged 50 to 60 who received an inactivated influenza vaccine. Donor details come from another sample of the same person, matched by shared clones.

V usage is TRBV6-1 and J usage is TRBJ1-1; perhaps TRBD1 as D (6 bases). V shed 7 bases and J shed 6 bases, with 18 bases lying between them. The CDR3 is 14 amino acids. Germline-derived CDR1 and CDR2 are MNHNS and SASEGT. The chain's CDR3 is CASKRSGARAEAFF. The CDR3 nucleotides read TGTGCCAGCAAACGATCGGGGGCGAGGGCTGAAGCTTTCTTT.

This clonotype was observed a handful of times. This rearrangement joins TRBV7-9 to TRBJ2-7; 11 bases match TRBD2. Per germline, CDR1 SEHNR and CDR2 FQNEAQ (reference sequence). This CDR3 has 16 residues. Trimming removed 2 bases from V and 7 bases from J; junction bases left unmatched: 10. CDR3: CASSLNVLAGVEEQYF. The CDR3 DNA is TGTGCCAGCAGCTTAAACGTACTAGCGGGAGTAGAAGAGCAGTACTTC.

The sample holds many counts of this clonotype. V gene TRBV7-8 combines with J gene TRBJ2-3, with 8 bases that match TRBD2. V lost 3 bases to trimming and J lost 3 bases; unmatched junction nucleotides: 11. This CDR3 contains 17 residues. CDR1 SGHVS and CDR2 FQNEAQ come from the germline V gene. CDR3 bases: TGTGCCAGCAGCTTCCCTCGGGAGGGCCCGGTGACAGATACGCAGTATTTT. It specifies CASSFPREGPVTDTQYF.

This clonotype was counted a few times. The rearrangement links TRBV29-1 to TRBJ2-7, with a tentative D call TRBD2 (6 bases). The V gene lost 7 bases and the J gene lost 2 bases, with 15 bases spanning the gap. The CDR3 runs to 13 residues. Germline V gives CDR1 SQVTM, CDR2 ANQGSEA. CDR3 protein: CSARLGGAYEQYF. DNA for the CDR3: TGCAGCGCCCGACTAGGAGGAGCCTACGAGCAGTACTTC.

V is TRBV29-1 and J is TRBJ1-2; D uncertain. The CDR3 runs 14 residues. Per germline, CDR1 SQVTM and CDR2 ANQGSEA. V lost 3 bases and J 3 bases, leaving 14 bases between the germline ends. Here the CDR3 DNA reads TGCAGCGTTGATCGACGGGTAACTGACTATGGCTACACCTTC. This codes for CSVDRRVTDYGYTF.

The rearrangement links TRBV5-1 to TRBJ1-5; D gene unclear. The germline CDR1 and CDR2 sequences are SGHRS and YFSETQ. V was cut by 4 bases and J by 6 bases, with 8 bases left in between. CDR3 length equals 12 residues. The DNA of the CDR3 is TGCGCCAGCAGCCCGGACCCTCAGCCCCAGCATTTT. Amino acid sequence: CASSPDPQPQHF.

This clonotype has a handful of counts. This chain joins TRBV20-1 and TRBJ2-7; 11 positions agree with TRBD2. Germline loops: CDR1 DFQATT, CDR2 SNEGSKA (reference sequence). The CDR3 has 15 amino acids. The J segment lost 2 bases and the V segment lost 3 bases, leaving 6 bases of the junction unmatched. CDR3 sequence: CSASRTSGRAYEQYF. The CDR3 DNA is TGCAGTGCTAGTAGAACTAGCGGGAGAGCCTACGAGCAGTACTTC.

The chain joins TRBV3-1 to TRBJ2-7; D remains unclear. CDR3 length equals 12 residues. Per germline, CDR1 LGHDT and CDR2 YNNKEL (reference sequence). The germline V and J ends were trimmed by 1 base and 7 bases, with 8 bases remaining between them. DNA for the CDR3: TGTGCCAGCAGCCAAGTATCGTGGGAGCAGTACTTC. Its protein product is CASSQVSWEQYF.